This T cell receptor beta chain was recovered during a study of neoadjuvant anti-PD-1 for oral cavity cancer (dated by TCRdb to the early 2020s). Regarding the complete study: Before curative-intent surgical resection, most patients were given three to four biweekly doses of nivolumab at 3 mg/kg. A fourth nivolumab dose was given around day 43 to patients without progression, and definitive surgical resection was performed in those patients on days 50-56. Responders were defined as patients with complete response, partial response or stable disease by RECIST 1.1; non-responders were defined as patients with progression. The parent correlative cohort included around twelve patients, with an approximately 33% response rate.

Study-wide conclusions, independent of this receptor: Only three patients per response group were included in the TCR analyses, and larger cohorts for validation were called for by the authors. Higher pretreatment blood Treg/Th17 ratios correlated with higher pretreatment blood TCRbeta clonality and lower post-treatment tumor TCRbeta clonality. After neoadjuvant nivolumab, significantly higher T cell clonality (Gini index) was found within PBMCs in non-responders than in responders.

PBMC libraries used mostly roughly 500 ng of input genomic DNA for deep sequencing, with six replicates per sample. The immunoSEQ hsTCRbeta kit was used to prepare TCRbeta libraries, following the manufacturer's instructions. The completed libraries were mixed into a single pool at 3 nM, then sequenced with an Illumina NovaSeq 6000 S4 flow cell. Per the authors' processing: Raw data preprocessing and quality control were performed with the immunoSEQ Analyzer. The analysis was restricted to productive rearrangements, with each unique CDR3 amino acid sequence defining a clonotype. Repertoire clonality was estimated as the Gini-Simpson index, which was calculated using the R package tcR. Student's t test was used to compare Gini indices, and Pearson correlation was used to assess associations with tumor size change. The table was pulled from immuneACCESS by TCRdb, which kept in-frame rearrangements only. Such tables lose some clones; where checked, under half of the loss comes from unresolved V genes, and the rest has no known cause. That table furnishes V, J and clone size, whereas the DNA furnished D and trimming. Across this sample there are over 80,000 clones, with approximately 80% seen only once. The ten largest clonotypes hold over 2.5% of the sample.

The meaning of the sample's time point label: before neoadjuvant nivolumab. Patients had been newly diagnosed with stage II-IVA oral cavity squamous cell carcinoma, and no prior systemic or radiation treatment had been given to the patients. The cohort consisted of patients with HPV-negative, locally advanced oral cavity squamous cell carcinoma. No culture maintenance or expansion was done, as the peripheral blood mononuclear cells went straight to analysis. Samples were obtained from a longitudinal correlative study of a single-arm phase II trial of neoadjuvant nivolumab in oral cavity squamous cell carcinoma. Genomic DNA-based TCRbeta sequencing was performed on subject-matched pre- and post-treatment PBMCs and tumors from three responders and three non-responders. Peripheral blood mononuclear cells were collected once before nivolumab treatment and again after treatment, at the time of surgery. The Maxwell RSC DNA from Cells kit was used to extract genomic DNA from PBMCs.

Spanning cysteine to phenylalanine, the CDR3 consists of 15 amino acids. Only CDR3 DNA remains: 45 bases, in frame from the first base. V is pruned by 0 bases and J by 3 bases, leaving 2 bases of the junction without a gene match. CDR1 MNHNY and CDR2 SVGAGI were looked up in the germline V gene (reference sequence). In the case of this clone: There is no known antigen for this receptor. No much larger clone is present one base from it, and per-base qualities are unavailable.

The chain joins TRBV6-6 to TRBJ2-1, and 7 junctional nucleotides match TRBD2. The origin of this receptor is a person aged 35-79 years with oral cavity squamous cell carcinoma. The material was PBMCs, obtained before nivolumab (anti-PD-1) treatment. The DNA reads TGTGCCAGCAGTTACTCTCCTAGCGGCTACAATGAGCAGTTCTTC. Translation gives CASSYSPSGYNEQFF.